These T cell receptor beta chains were read from a single sample in a study of graft-versus-host responses after intestinal transplantation. The protocol was immunoSEQ multiplex PCR, while the TCRdb copy is restricted to in-frame clones and leaves out a portion. This sample has approximately 97,000 clones, with 85% to 95% found just once. Their antigens are not known. The sequences come from unstimulated CD8+ T cells sorted from spleen or lymph node cells, collected before transplant. The receptor set was obtained from a human donor who was the organ donor for an intestinal transplant. CDR3s include the opening cysteine and the closing phenylalanine or tryptophan. D genes are given only for firm matches. Size is stated for part of the rows, as once, few or many counts, or as a class when the clone is expanded.

CDR3	DNA	J	D	size	V
CASSPLATQETQYF	TGTGCCAGCAGTCCCCTAGCGACACAAGAGACCCAGTACTTC	TRBJ2-5	NA	NA	TRBV28
CATPSDSLTVDTGTQYF	TGTGCCACCCCTTCCGACAGTTTGACTGTAGATACCGGTACGCAGTATTTT	TRBJ2-3	NA	NA	TRBV25-1
CASSLATGGANEKLFF	TGTGCCAGCAGCTTAGCGACAGGGGGAGCTAATGAAAAACTGTTTTTT	TRBJ1-4	TRBD1	NA	TRBV7-9
CASSHQLGWWKETQYF	TGTGCCAGCAGTCACCAGTTGGGCTGGTGGAAAGAGACCCAGTACTTC	TRBJ2-5	NA	NA	TRBV28
CASSLDGGGYGYTF	TGCGCCAGCAGCTTGGATGGCGGCGGCTATGGCTACACCTTC	TRBJ1-2	NA	NA	TRBV5-1
CASSTGGAYTQYF	TGTGCCAGCAGCACTGGGGGGGCATATACGCAGTATTTT	TRBJ2-3	NA	NA	TRBV9
CASSHLGGGWDTEAFF	TGTGCCAGCAGTCACCTCGGAGGGGGCTGGGACACTGAAGCTTTCTTT	TRBJ1-1	TRBD1	NA	TRBV9
CASSVDYTGLDTEAFF	TGTGCCAGCAGCGTAGACTACACGGGATTGGACACTGAAGCTTTCTTT	TRBJ1-1	NA	NA	TRBV9
CASSINGGEADTQYF	TGTGCCAGTAGTATCAACGGGGGGGAAGCAGATACGCAGTATTTT	TRBJ2-3	TRBD2	NA	TRBV19
CASSAWQENTIYF	TGTGCCAGCAGTGCTTGGCAGGAAAACACCATATATTTT	TRBJ1-3	NA	NA	TRBV6-1
CSATTGAIQFF	TGCAGTGCTACGACAGGGGCGATACAGTTCTTC	TRBJ2-1	TRBD1	NA	TRBV20-1
CASSPRTTGQPQHF	TGTGCCAGCAGTCCGAGGACCACAGGGCAGCCCCAGCATTTT	TRBJ1-5	NA	NA	TRBV28
CASSKPPTTGANWCNQPQHF	TGTGCCAGCAGCAAGCCACCTACGACAGGGGCGAATTGGTGCAATCAGCCCCAGCATTTT	TRBJ1-5	NA	NA	TRBV21-1
CAWSPILGSRYGYTF	TGTGCCTGGAGTCCGATCCTTGGCTCAAGATATGGCTACACCTTC	TRBJ1-2	NA	NA	TRBV30
CASRPAGGRHEQFF	TGTGCCAGCAGGCCAGCGGGAGGGCGGCATGAGCAGTTCTTC	TRBJ2-1	TRBD2	NA	TRBV6-6
CASWGGRDRGLRTGELFF	TGTGCCAGTTGGGGGGGACGGGACAGGGGGCTGCGCACCGGGGAGCTGTTTTTT	TRBJ2-2	TRBD1	NA	TRBV19
CASSISGLTQETQYF	TGTGCCAGTAGTATTAGCGGACTAACACAAGAGACCCAGTACTTC	TRBJ2-5	NA	NA	TRBV19
CASSVDGTGYEQYF	TGTGCCAGCAGCGTAGACGGGACTGGGTACGAGCAGTACTTC	TRBJ2-7	NA	NA	TRBV9
CASSSTVGGAWVGELFF	TGTGCCAGCAGTTCGACCGTCGGGGGGGCGTGGGTCGGGGAGCTGTTTTTT	TRBJ2-2	TRBD2	NA	TRBV28
CASSSSNQGYEQYF	TGTGCCAGCAGCTCTTCAAATCAGGGGTACGAGCAGTACTTC	TRBJ2-7	NA	NA	TRBV11-2
CASSYENSVVTGELFF	TGTGCCAGCAGTTATGAGAACTCGGTCGTTACCGGGGAGCTGTTTTTT	TRBJ2-2	NA	NA	TRBV6-5
CASSLFGLPQETQYF	TGTGCCAGCAGCCTTTTTGGACTACCCCAAGAGACCCAGTACTTC	TRBJ2-5	NA	NA	TRBV9
CASSLSSYYEQYF	TGTGCCAGCAGCCTATCGAGCTACTACGAGCAGTACTTC	TRBJ2-7	NA	NA	TRBV5-4
CASSWREHNEQFF	TGTGCCAGCAGTTGGCGGGAACACAATGAGCAGTTCTTC	TRBJ2-1	NA	NA	TRBV2
CASSTPGWTGHSGANVLTF	TGTGCCAGTAGTACCCCCGGGTGGACAGGCCACTCTGGGGCCAACGTCCTGACTTTC	TRBJ2-6	TRBD1	NA	TRBV19
CASSIVGHPDGYTF	TGTGCCAGTAGTATCGTCGGACACCCAGATGGCTACACCTTC	TRBJ1-2	NA	NA	TRBV19
CATSARVPGNTIYF	TGTGCCACAAGCGCCCGAGTACCTGGAAACACCATATATTTT	TRBJ1-3	NA	NA	TRBV15
CASSFASMNTEAFF	TGTGCCAGCAGTTTTGCAAGCATGAACACTGAAGCTTTCTTT	TRBJ1-1	NA	NA	TRBV5-6
CASKRTYSNQPQHF	TGTGCCAGCAAGCGGACTTATAGCAATCAGCCCCAGCATTTT	TRBJ1-5	NA	NA	TRBV28
CASSESGVPTAGELFF	TGCGCCAGCAGTGAGTCTGGAGTGCCGACGGCCGGGGAGCTGTTTTTT	TRBJ2-2	NA	NA	TRBV10-1
CASSVGEMNTEAFF	TGTGCCAGCAGCGTAGGAGAGATGAACACTGAAGCTTTCTTT	TRBJ1-1	NA	NA	TRBV9
CASSFFGFGDTF	TGCGCCAGCAGCTTTTTCGGTTTCGGTGACACCTTC	TRBJ1-2	NA	NA	TRBV5-1
CASSPTEDSYEQYF	TGCGCCAGCAGCCCGACAGAGGACTCCTACGAGCAGTACTTC	TRBJ2-7	NA	NA	TRBV4-1
CASSFSGGTEAFF	TGTGCCAGCAGCTTTTCAGGGGGCACTGAAGCTTTCTTT	TRBJ1-1	TRBD1	NA	TRBV5-6
CASSLGGWGGNTEAFF	TGTGCCAGCAGCTTAGGTGGGTGGGGAGGGAACACTGAAGCTTTCTTT	TRBJ1-1	NA	NA	TRBV11-2
CASSEDGDRAYNEQFF	TGCGCCAGCAGTGAGGATGGGGACAGAGCCTACAATGAGCAGTTCTTC	TRBJ2-1	TRBD1	NA	TRBV10-1
CASSQDPSTGEAFF	TGCGCCAGCAGCCAAGACCCTTCGACAGGTGAAGCTTTCTTT	TRBJ1-1	NA	NA	TRBV4-1
CASSKLGTSSYEQYF	TGTGCCAGCAGCAAATTAGGGACTTCGTCCTACGAGCAGTACTTC	TRBJ2-7	NA	NA	TRBV21-1
CASSQVLTGVTGLTEAFF	TGTGCCAGCAGCCAAGTTTTAACAGGTGTGACAGGGCTGACTGAAGCTTTCTTT	TRBJ1-1	TRBD1	once	TRBV16
CASSLSPGSVGEQFF	TGTGCCAGCAGTTTAAGCCCGGGAAGCGTCGGTGAGCAGTTCTTC	TRBJ2-1	NA	NA	TRBV28
CASSPLGQGRPEAFF	TGTGCCAGCAGCCCTCTGGGACAGGGAAGGCCTGAAGCTTTCTTT	TRBJ1-1	TRBD1	few	TRBV11-2
CASSERPGGPQHF	TGTGCCAGCAGCGAAAGACCAGGGGGGCCCCAGCATTTT	TRBJ1-5	TRBD1	NA	TRBV9
CASSMGGAVVEAFF	TGTGCCAGTAGTATGGGAGGGGCTGTGGTAGAAGCTTTCTTT	TRBJ1-1	NA	NA	TRBV19
CASSLAGGSTDTQYF	TGTGCCAGCAGCTTAGCGGGGGGAAGCACAGATACGCAGTATTTT	TRBJ2-3	TRBD2	NA	TRBV5-4
CAWSETSGRSYEQYF	TGTGCCTGGAGTGAGACTAGCGGGAGATCCTACGAGCAGTACTTC	TRBJ2-7	TRBD2	few	TRBV30
CASSLSGVETQYF	TGTGCCAGCAGTTTATCGGGAGTTGAGACCCAGTACTTC	TRBJ2-5	NA	NA	TRBV28
CASSLSGTGAYEQYF	TGTGCCAGCAGTTTATCAGGGACAGGGGCCTACGAGCAGTACTTC	TRBJ2-7	TRBD1	NA	TRBV27
CASSNAGQGMYTGELFF	TGTGCCAGCAGCAACGCGGGACAGGGGATGTACACCGGGGAGCTGTTTTTT	TRBJ2-2	TRBD1	once	TRBV7-9
CASSLTPSGQETQYF	TGTGCCAGCAGCCTGACTCCTAGCGGACAAGAGACCCAGTACTTC	TRBJ2-5	TRBD2	once	TRBV4-2
CSVFHKGTGGGKLFF	TGCAGCGTTTTTCATAAAGGGACAGGGGGGGGAAAACTGTTTTTT	TRBJ1-4	TRBD1	NA	TRBV29-1
CASRLKKQGRGSEAFF	TGTGCAAGTCGCTTAAAAAAGCAGGGGCGAGGGTCTGAAGCTTTCTTT	TRBJ1-1	NA	NA	TRBV12-2
CASSLSGGGNEQFF	TGTGCCAGCAGCTTGAGCGGGGGGGGCAATGAGCAGTTCTTC	TRBJ2-1	TRBD2	NA	TRBV7-8
CASSVQAGALYEQYF	TGTGCCAGCAGCGTCCAGGCAGGGGCCCTCTACGAGCAGTACTTC	TRBJ2-7	NA	NA	TRBV9
CASSFISPSVSYEQYF	TGTGCCAGCAGTTTTATATCCCCTAGCGTCTCCTACGAGCAGTACTTC	TRBJ2-7	NA	NA	TRBV28